This TCR beta chain is drawn from a study of blood T cell repertoires in COVID-19. Across the whole study: Collection of acute and convalescent COVID-19 samples took place in the United States, Italy and Spain. The cDNA or gDNA used as material had been derived from T cells, B-cell-depleted T cells, or PBMCs.

This CDR3 contains 13 residues. V was shortened by 2 bases and J by 7 bases, with 8 bases between the two germline ends. Germline V lookup: CDR1 SEHNR, CDR2 FQNEAQ (reference sequence). Authors' analysis steps: The authors estimated nucleated cell counts from reference gene primer amplification. Here immunoSEQ multiplex PCR was the method, and the copy in TCRdb shows in-frame clones only, minus some. V and J calls and clone size are given by that table; D and trimming were obtained from the DNA. This sample has 45,000 to 65,000 clones; approximately 83% occur once, and the top ten carry roughly 7.1%.

The V and J genes are TRBV7-9 and TRBJ1-4; maybe TRBD1 (6 bases). The sequencing input was peripheral blood. The sequence came from a man between 65 and 85 years old with active COVID-19. This chain's CDR3 is CASSLRRGEKLFF. The CDR3 bases are TGTGCCAGCAGCTTACGCAGGGGTGAAAAACTGTTTTTT.